This T cell receptor beta chain appears in the sequencing data of a study of CD8+CD57+ T cells in acquired aplastic anemia (dated by TCRdb to 2016 to 2019). Background on the whole study: Extracted DNA from sorted CD4+ and CD8+ cells averaged 3.2 ug, ranging from about 0.2 to 30 ug. A CD8+CD57+ expansion meant a frequency higher than the mean frequency seen in healthy subjects.

Notes on this clonotype: Its recognized antigen is unknown. The input lacks base qualities; no much larger clone sits a single base away.

TCR beta VDJ combination and CDR3 sequence profiling used genomic DNA as the template. An Illumina HiSeq 2000 was used for TCR repertoire sequencing. The authors' pipeline ran thus. TRBV/TRBJ rearrangement plots, CDR3 size and DJ length profiles, and Simpson's diversity index were used to assess repertoires. The immunodominant clone was defined as the most abundant DNA sequence in deep sequencing data. CDR3 amino acid sequences were checked for sharing between subjects and were compared against published repertoires and the VDJdb database. TCRdb applied fastp at Q25 and MiXCR to the public reads, then kept only in-frame beta chains. Merged by CDR3 protein, the rows form single entries marked with the most common genes and DNA. What appears here as the V and J calls and clone size reflects TCRdb's work, not the paper's. For this sample there are about 190,000 distinct CDR3 sequences; roughly half appear just once. The ten top clones hold approximately 9.7% of the sample.

Results the study describes overall, beyond this receptor: Between patients and healthy controls, no significant difference in CD8+ Simpson's diversity was found (P=0.060). Around 31 CD8+ CDR3 sequences were shared between patients and controls but appeared highly expressed in patients and within their immunodominant clones.

Measured from the cysteine to the phenylalanine, the CDR3 is 16 residues long. Only the CDR3 DNA stays, 48 bases, in frame from base 1. Trimming removed 2 bases from V and 2 bases from J; the gene matches leave 7 bases unexplained. Looking up the germline V gene (reference sequence) yields CDR1 SGHAT and CDR2 FQDESV. Flow cytometry had shown CD8+CD57+ cell expansion in the patients selected for sequencing. All patients had severe acquired aplastic anemia diagnosed by International Study of Aplastic Anemia and Agranulocytosis and Camitta criteria. No patient had received any therapy when blood was sampled. The study deep-sequenced TCR repertoires of sorted CD4+ and CD8+ blood T cells from severe aplastic anemia patients and healthy subjects. In the USA, patient enrollment took place under clinicaltrials.gov protocols 00001620, 01623167, 00001397, 00071045, 00081523 and 00961064. Ficoll-Paque density gradient centrifugation was used to isolate peripheral blood mononuclear cells. Before DNA extraction, CD4+ and CD8+ T cells were sorted with FACS or magnetic beads.

The chain was built from TRBV11-1 and TRBJ2-7; 9 nucleotides in the junction match TRBD2. The receptor's source is a human donor with aplastic anemia. Material: sorted CD4+, CD8+, or CD8+CD57+ T cells (not recorded which) from PBMCs. The DNA is TGTGCCAGCAGCTTAACTAGCGGGTTTCAGGCCTACGAGCAGTACTTC. It codes for CASSLTSGFQAYEQYF.